These 4 T cell receptor beta chains were all obtained from the same sample, sequenced in a study of T cell repertoires in aging, cancer and after chemotherapy (dated by TCRdb to the late 2010s). Reads for this sample came from an Illumina MiSeq. Rearranged TRB sequences spanning V, D and J segments were amplified in a multiplex touch-down PCR with a mixed TRB-A/B primer pool. Using fastp trimming at Q25 and MiXCR clonotype assembly, TCRdb reanalyzed the public sequencing data and kept in-frame beta chains. CDR3 protein duplicates are merged, each entry listing the most common genes and DNA. The table for this sample lists around 3,000 distinct CDR3 sequences; around 20% of them were counted only once. The ten largest account for approximately 60% of the sample. Instead of sorted cells or RNA, genomic DNA extracted from peripheral blood served as the source for amplifying TCR beta rearrangements.

The sequencing input was blood. The origin of the receptors is a human donor with a solid tumor.

The CDR3 region is CASSVMTPEGQDTQYF. CDR3 coding DNA: TGTGCCAGCAGCGTTATGACCCCGGAAGGGCAAGATACGCAGTATTTT. The chain carries TRBV11-3 and TRBJ2-3; no firm D call. Between the trimmed V and J ends, which lost 5 bases and 5 bases, there was a span of 20 bases. CDR1 and CDR2 (germline): SGHNT, YENEEA. CDR3 length: 16 amino acids.

The chain couples TRBV7-2 to TRBJ1-1; D is unresolved. Germline V gene lookup returns CDR1 SGHTA and CDR2 FQGNSA. The CDR3 consists of 13 residues. With 5 bases removed from V and 9 bases from J, the gap between germline ends came to 16 bases. CDR3 amino acids: CASSLPPRGKAFF. CDR3 coding DNA: TGTGCCAGCAGCCTACCACCACGAGGGAAAGCTTTCTTT.

By frequency in the sample, this clonotype is medium-sized (0.01 to 0.1%). V and J are TRBV6-5 and TRBJ1-3, with D possibly matching TRBD1 (6 bases). V lost 2 bases, J lost 1 base, and 12 bases lay in between. The CDR3 runs to 16 residues. Germline-derived CDR1 and CDR2 are MNHEY and SVGAGI. Here the CDR3 reads CASSYLGAGSGNTIYF. CDR3 in DNA: TGTGCCAGCAGTTACCTGGGGGCAGGGTCTGGAAACACCATATATTTT.

This clonotype showed up just a few times. The chain links TRBV15 to TRBJ1-6; 10 nucleotides align to TRBD1. This CDR3 has 15 amino acids. V shed 3 bases, J shed 7 bases, and the junction held 3 bases outside the gene matches. Germline values: CDR1 LNHNV, CDR2 YYDKDF (reference sequence). CDR3 region: CATSRKGQGNSPLHF. CDR3 DNA sequence: TGTGCCACCAGCAGGAAGGGACAGGGGAATTCACCCCTCCACTTT.